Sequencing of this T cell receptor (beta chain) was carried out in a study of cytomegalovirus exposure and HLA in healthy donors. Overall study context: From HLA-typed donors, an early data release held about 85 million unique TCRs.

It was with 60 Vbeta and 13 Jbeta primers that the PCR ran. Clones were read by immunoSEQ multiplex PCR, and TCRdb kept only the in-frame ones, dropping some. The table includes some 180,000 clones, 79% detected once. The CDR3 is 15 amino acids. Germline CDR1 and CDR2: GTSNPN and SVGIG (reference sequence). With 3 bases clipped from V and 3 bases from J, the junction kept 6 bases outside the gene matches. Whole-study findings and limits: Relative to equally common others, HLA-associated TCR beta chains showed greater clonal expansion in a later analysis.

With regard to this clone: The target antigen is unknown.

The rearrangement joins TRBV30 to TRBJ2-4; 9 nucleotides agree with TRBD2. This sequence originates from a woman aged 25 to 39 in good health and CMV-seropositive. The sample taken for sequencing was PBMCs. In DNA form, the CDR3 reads TGTGCCTGGAGCCTCGAAGCGGGGGGCAAAAACATTCAGTACTTC. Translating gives CAWSLEAGGKNIQYF.